The next 5 T cell receptor beta chains were all read from a single sample in a study of naive and memory T cell subsets. Notes on the study in general: A few larger clonotypes appeared in naive repertoires, especially CD8, possibly memory cells re-expressing CD45RA.

Antigens for these TCRs are unknown. The beta constant-region primer was an equimolar mix of two oligonucleotides covering TRBC1 and TRBC2. The ligated cDNA underwent four PCR rounds using SP2 and nested alpha and beta constant-region primers. Via MiXCR, TCRdb re-called the UMI-ligation and nested PCR reads, giving one row per CDR3 protein. Here the sample spans approximately 100,000 distinct CDR3 sequences, 13% to 15% being singletons. Sequenced input: naive CD8+ T cells from blood. The receptors come from a human donor in good health.

V is TRBV4-3 and J is TRBJ1-6; 7 bases map to TRBD1. The V and J ends lost 1 base and 9 bases, in that order; junction bases with no gene match: 6. This CDR3 comprises 15 residues. Germline CDR1 LGHNA, CDR2 YSLEER. CDR3 sequence reads: CASSQGATGPSPLHF. DNA of the CDR3: TGCGCCAGCAGCCAAGGGGCGACAGGGCCTTCACCCCTCCACTTT.

This clonotype was observed many times. The chain couples TRBV4-2 to TRBJ1-1, with 7 bases matching TRBD1. After removal of 4 bases from V and 3 bases from J, the junction contained 8 bases not matched to a gene. Germline V lookup: CDR1 LGHNA, CDR2 YNFKEQ. This CDR3 has 15 residues. The DNA for the CDR3 is TGTGCCAGCAGCCCCGGACAGGCCTGGGACACTGAAGCTTTCTTT. Protein: CASSPGQAWDTEAFF.

This clonotype was seen a few times. This rearrangement joins TRBV20-1 to TRBJ2-3; D gene ambiguous. CDR1 DFQATT and CDR2 SNEGSKA come from the germline V gene (reference sequence). The V end lost 3 bases, the J end lost 4 bases, and 14 bases lay between the germline ends. This CDR3 is 14 amino acids long. CDR3 protein: CSASLTTPADTQYF. The DNA for the CDR3 is TGCAGTGCTAGTCTGACCACCCCGGCAGATACGCAGTATTTT.

The chain has TRBV12-3 or TRBV12-4 and TRBJ2-3; no firm D call. Trimming cost V 5 bases and J 5 bases, with 8 bases left between them. The CDR3 is 12 amino acids. The CDR3 spells CASSPSGDTQYF. The CDR3, as DNA: TGTGCCAGCAGTCCGTCCGGAGATACGCAGTATTTT.

The chain employs TRBV20-1 and TRBJ1-2; possible D gene TRBD1, 6 bases. Germline CDR1 and CDR2: DFQATT and SNEGSKA (reference sequence). With 6 bases removed from V and 0 bases from J, the gap between germline ends came to 14 bases. The length of the CDR3 is 14 residues. Here the CDR3 DNA reads TGCAGTGCCACGGGACAACCAGCTAACTATGGCTACACCTTC. This gives the protein CSATGQPANYGYTF.